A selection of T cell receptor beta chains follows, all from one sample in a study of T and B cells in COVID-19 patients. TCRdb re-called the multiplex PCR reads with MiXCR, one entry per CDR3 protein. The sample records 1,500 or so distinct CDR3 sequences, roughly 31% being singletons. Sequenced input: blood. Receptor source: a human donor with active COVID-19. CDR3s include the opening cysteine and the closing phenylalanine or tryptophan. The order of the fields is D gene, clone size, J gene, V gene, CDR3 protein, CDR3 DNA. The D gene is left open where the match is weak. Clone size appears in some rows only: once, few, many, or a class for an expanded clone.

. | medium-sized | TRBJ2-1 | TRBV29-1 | CSVDRPTQEQFF | TGCAGCGTTGACAGACCAACCCAAGAGCAGTTCTTC
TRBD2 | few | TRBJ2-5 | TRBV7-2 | CASSSPGLVVTQYF | TGTGCCAGCAGCTCCCCGGGACTAGTTGTTACCCAGTACTTC
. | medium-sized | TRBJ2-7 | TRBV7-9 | CASSLSTARYEQYF | TGTGCCAGCAGCTTATCGACAGCGCGCTACGAGCAGTACTTC
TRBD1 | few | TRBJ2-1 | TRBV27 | CASSPGQGPYNEQFF | TGTGCCAGCAGTCCTGGACAGGGTCCCTACAATGAGCAGTTCTTC
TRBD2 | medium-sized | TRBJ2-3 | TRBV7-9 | CASSPARLAGSTDTQYF | TGTGCCAGCAGCCCAGCCCGGTTAGCGGGTAGCACAGATACGCAGTATTTT
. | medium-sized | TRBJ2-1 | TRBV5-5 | CASSLLQGGHNEQFF | TGTGCCAGCAGCTTACTCCAGGGAGGCCACAATGAGCAGTTCTTC
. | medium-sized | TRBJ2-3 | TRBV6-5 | CASSYGGGTDTQYF | TGTGCCAGCAGTTACGGAGGGGGCACAGATACGCAGTATTTT
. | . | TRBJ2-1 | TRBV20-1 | CSARGDGNEQFF | TGCAGTGCTAGAGGGGACGGTAATGAGCAGTTCTTC
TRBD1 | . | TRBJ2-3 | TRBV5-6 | CASSQGPGQGSDTQYF | TGCGCCAGCAGCCAAGGGCCGGGACAGGGGTCAGATACGCAGTATTTT
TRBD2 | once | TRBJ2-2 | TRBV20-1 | CSAALAAGTGELFF | TGCAGTGCTGCACTAGCGGCCGGGACCGGGGAGCTGTTTTTT
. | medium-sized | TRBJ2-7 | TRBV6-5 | CASSYGHSYEQYF | TGTGCCAGCAGTTACGGACACTCCTACGAGCAGTACTTC
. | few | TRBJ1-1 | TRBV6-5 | CASSLYWGENTEAFF | TGTGCCAGCAGCCTCTATTGGGGAGAGAACACTGAAGCTTTCTTT
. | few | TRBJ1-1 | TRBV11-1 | CASSLELEAFF | TGTGCCAGCAGCTTAGAGCTTGAAGCTTTCTTT
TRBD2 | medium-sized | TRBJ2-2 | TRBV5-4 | CASSTGLGPNRGELFF | TGTGCCAGCAGCACCGGACTAGGCCCGAATCGAGGGGAGCTGTTTTTT
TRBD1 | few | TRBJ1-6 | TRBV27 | CASSLGQGDSGNSPLHF | TGTGCCAGCAGTTTGGGACAGGGTGATTCAGGGAATTCACCCCTCCACTTT
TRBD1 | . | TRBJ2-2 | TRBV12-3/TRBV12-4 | CASSPHRGNTGELFF | TGTGCCAGCAGCCCTCACAGGGGAAACACCGGGGAGCTGTTTTTT
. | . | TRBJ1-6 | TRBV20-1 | CSARDSGSYNSPLHF | TGCAGTGCTAGAGATTCGGGCTCCTATAATTCACCCCTCCACTTT
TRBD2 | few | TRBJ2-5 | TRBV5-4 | CASSSGLKETQYF | TGTGCCAGCAGCTCGGGACTAAAAGAGACCCAGTACTTC
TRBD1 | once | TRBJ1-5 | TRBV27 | CASSPLDRGSNQPQHF | TGTGCCAGCAGTCCCCTTGACAGGGGGAGCAATCAGCCCCAGCATTTT
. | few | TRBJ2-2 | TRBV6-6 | CASSYGQGLTGELFF | TGTGCCAGCAGTTACGGTCAGGGACTTACCGGGGAGCTGTTTTTT
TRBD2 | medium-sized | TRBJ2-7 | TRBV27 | CASSLKGLAWNEQYF | TGTGCCAGCAGTTTGAAGGGACTAGCTTGGAACGAGCAGTACTTC
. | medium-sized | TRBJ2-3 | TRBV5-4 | CASTHPLTDTQYF | TGTGCCAGCACCCACCCACTCACAGATACGCAGTATTTT
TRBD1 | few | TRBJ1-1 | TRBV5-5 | CASSWDRDDTEAFF | TGTGCCAGCAGCTGGGACAGGGACGACACTGAAGCTTTCTTT
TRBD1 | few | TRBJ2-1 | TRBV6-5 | CASRRSGQGMYNEQFF | TGTGCCAGCAGGAGATCGGGACAGGGGATGTACAATGAGCAGTTCTTC
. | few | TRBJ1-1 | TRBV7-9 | CASSSQGTSSAFF | TGTGCCAGCAGCTCGCAAGGTACCAGTTCGGCTTTCTTT
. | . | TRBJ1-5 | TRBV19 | CASSRGGGNQPQHF | TGTGCCAGTAGTAGGGGAGGAGGCAATCAGCCCCAGCATTTT
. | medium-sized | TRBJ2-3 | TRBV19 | CASSTTGDTQYF | TGTGCCAGTAGTACGACTGGTGATACGCAGTATTTT
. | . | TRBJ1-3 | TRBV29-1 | CSAGGDPNTGNTIYF | TGCAGCGCCGGTGGGGATCCCAATACCGGAAACACCATATATTTT
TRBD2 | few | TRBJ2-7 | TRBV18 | CASSPSGREHYEQYF | TGTGCCAGCTCACCCTCGGGGAGGGAACACTACGAGCAGTACTTC
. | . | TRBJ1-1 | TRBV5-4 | CASSLSTKEAFF | TGTGCCAGCAGCCTTTCTACGAAGGAAGCTTTCTTT
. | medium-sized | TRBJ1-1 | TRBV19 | CASSIDRTEAFF | TGTGCCAGTAGTATAGATCGAACTGAAGCTTTCTTT
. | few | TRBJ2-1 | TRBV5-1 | CASSLGVARYNEQFF | TGCGCCAGCAGCTTGGGGGTAGCGAGATACAATGAGCAGTTCTTC
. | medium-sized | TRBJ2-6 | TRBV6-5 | CASMESSGANVLTF | TGTGCCAGCATGGAGTCATCTGGGGCCAACGTCCTGACTTTC